A single TCR beta chain is shown here with its context. The record originates from a study of Tregs in tolerant kidney transplant recipients. The data were produced by immunoSEQ multiplex PCR, yet TCRdb's version contains in-frame clones alone and is incomplete. In the table there are over 50,000 clones, about four fifths of which are singletons. Germline loops: CDR1 MNHNS, CDR2 SASEGT. J was trimmed by 9 bases and V by 6 bases; bases with no gene match: 10. This CDR3 is 14 amino acids long. The specimen was CD4+ T cells from blood. This receptor was obtained from a human donor in good health. The chain has TRBV6-1 and TRBJ1-5, with 8 positions matching TRBD1. CDR3 in amino acids: CASSLDRVWGPQHF. For the CDR3, the DNA is TGTGCCAGCAGCTTGGACAGGGTGTGGGGGCCCCAGCATTTT.